The present T cell receptor (beta chain) was sequenced within a study of blood T cell repertoires in COVID-19. Study in general: COVID-19 samples, acute and convalescent, were from the United States, Italy and Spain.

In the original processing: Reference gene primers were amplified, and this amplification served to estimate nucleated cell counts. Sequencing was performed with immunoSEQ multiplex PCR; in TCRdb, only in-frame clones are kept and a portion is missing. The V and J calls and clone size were taken over from that table, and D and trimming were inferred from the DNA. Of 250,000 to 350,000 clones in the sample, approximately 84% were seen once. On this clone itself: A read error may account for a junction end that differs from germline.

Patients at the Seattle site were enrolled during active infection and followed longitudinally. There are 16 residues in the CDR3. CDR1 is SSHAT, CDR2 FNYEAQ, per germline (reference sequence). The chain employs TRBV7-7 and TRBJ2-7, with TRBD2 matching 14 bases. Sequencing was done on a sample of peripheral blood. The TCR originated in a human donor with COVID-19, enrolled during active disease. The donor label of this sample is uncertain. The CDR3 DNA reads TGTGCTAGCAGATTGGGACTAGCGGGAGCTACCAGGCAGCAGTACTTC. It specifies CASRLGLAGATRQQYF.